This T cell receptor beta chain emerged from a study of T cell responses to AZD1222 COVID-19 vaccine. The junction had 5 bases not matched to a gene; V was cut back by 6 bases and J by 7 bases. The germline V gene encodes CDR1 SGHTA and CDR2 FQGNSA. This CDR3 region has 15 residues. About this clone itself: As yet, its antigen is unknown.

General study findings and limits: Of the AZD1222 recipients, only 5 or 6 were seropositive at baseline.

Sequenced by immunoSEQ multiplex PCR; TCRdb stores in-frame clones only, minus some. This sample has some 120,000 clones, with roughly 85% found just once. Source: peripheral blood, taken on day 0 of AZD1222 vaccination. The chain has TRBV7-2 and TRBJ2-1, with TRBD2 matching 14 bases. This receptor was taken from an adult in good health. The CDR3, as DNA: TGTGCCAGCAGTTTAAGGACTAGCGGGGGGAATGAGCAGTTCTTC. Its translation is CASSLRTSGGNEQFF. Combining the CDR3 with reference TRBV7-2 and TRBJ2-1 gives the whole variable domain GAGVSQSPSNKVTEKGKDVELRCDPISGHTALYWYRQSLGQGLEFLIYFQGNSAPDKSGLPSDRFSAERTGGSVSTLTIQRTQQEDSAVYLCASSLRTSGGNEQFFGPGTRLTVL.